This record covers a single TCR beta chain. The antigen is unknown. Measured with immunoSEQ multiplex PCR; TCRdb has only the in-frame clones, and not every one. The sample holds 350,000 to 500,000 clones, 89% seen once. The data are from a study of Ad26.COV2.S vaccination and SARS-CoV-2 variants. The V segment lost 7 bases and the J segment 1 base; nucleotides outside the gene matches: 2. The CDR3 runs to 14 residues. CDR1 and CDR2 from the germline V gene are SNHLY and FYNNEI. Treatment: 19 received Ad26.COV2.S at low or high dose, single or two shots; a few received placebo; per-sample allocation not given. Samples were taken on day 63 after the first vaccine or placebo injection. Overall study findings and caveats: Analytic work on TCR breadth and depth might have understated the full extent of total T cell responses. It was reported that spike-specific CD8+ and CD4+ T cell responses were substantially broad after vaccination.

V gene TRBV2 combines with J gene TRBJ2-1, with 9 bases matching TRBD2. The sequence derives from a person between 18 and 65 years old who received the Ad26.COV2.S COVID-19 vaccine or a placebo. Sequences were derived from peripheral blood, sampled in a trial of Ad26.COV2.S vaccine versus placebo. CDR3 sequence (DNA): TGTGCCAGCAATAGCGGGGGATCCTACAATGAGCAGTTCTTC. It yields the protein CASNSGGSYNEQFF. The entire variable domain, with the rest obtained from reference TRBV2 and TRBJ2-1, is as follows: EPEVTQTPSHQVTQMGQEVILRCVPISNHLYFYWYRQILGQKVEFLVSFYNNEISEKSEIFDDQFSVERPDGSNFTLKIRSTKLEDSAMYFCASNSGGSYNEQFFGPGTRLTVL.